Following are 6 T cell receptor beta chains from one sample sequenced in a study of T cells after yellow fever vaccination (dated by TCRdb to between 2017 and 2020). This sample's treatment or condition label indicates: live attenuated yellow fever vaccine strain. The library came from 5' RACE. The listed sequencing device is Illumina NovaSeq 6000. TCRdb reran the public reads through fastp at Q25 and MiXCR, keeping productive beta chains. Every entry covers one CDR3 protein and lists the most common genes and DNA from its rows. The sample data list about 340,000 distinct CDR3 sequences, and about an eighth of these were observed just once. The ten largest clones add up to more than 3% of the sample. The sample consisted of CD4+ T cells sorted from PBMCs, taken 15 days after the yellow fever booster vaccination. Source of these receptors: a man younger than 35 who received the YFV17D yellow fever vaccine.

The genes are TRBV6-5 and TRBJ2-3, with unresolved D. CDR3 length equals 14 residues. V lost 6 bases and J 2 bases, leaving 12 bases between the germline ends. The germline gives CDR1 MNHEY, CDR2 SVGAGI. The CDR3: CASSRPENTDTQYF. The CDR3 bases are TGTGCCAGCAGCCGGCCCGAAAACACAGATACGCAGTATTTT.

The chain employs TRBV9 and TRBJ1-6; TRBD1 is a possible D gene (5 bases). There are 14 residues in the CDR3. Germline V gene data show CDR1 as SGDLS and CDR2 as YYNGEE. Trimming took off 0 bases at V and 10 bases at J, with 11 bases between the two ends. For the CDR3, the DNA is TGTGCCAGCAGCGTAGCAGGGTGGGCCTCACCCCTCCACTTT. Its translation: CASSVAGWASPLHF.

This clonotype has only one observation. This chain joins TRBV6-5 and TRBJ1-4; weak D call: TRBD1 (6 bases). The length of the CDR3 is 14 residues. Germline values: CDR1 MNHEY, CDR2 SVGAGI. V lost 6 bases to trimming and J lost 4 bases, with 12 bases between them. CDR3 DNA: TGTGCCAGCAGGCTGGGAGGGGGTAATGAAAAACTGTTTTTT. Its translation is CASRLGGGNEKLFF.

The chain combines TRBV5-1 with TRBJ1-1; D possibly corresponds to TRBD1 (5 bases). The CDR3 sequence is 12 residues long. V lost 4 bases, J lost 7 bases, and 11 bases lay in between. Germline loops: CDR1 SGHRS, CDR2 YFSETQ. The CDR3 reads CASSPAGGEAFF. In nucleotides, the CDR3 is TGCGCCAGCAGCCCGGCCGGGGGTGAAGCTTTCTTT.

CDR3 in amino acids: CSARVSDSNNEQFF. The CDR3 nucleotides read TGCAGTGCTAGAGTCTCGGACTCTAACAATGAGCAGTTCTTC. This sequence joins TRBV20-1 and TRBJ2-1, with D perhaps matching TRBD2 (5 bases). The CDR3 contains 14 residues. V lost 1 base to trimming and J lost 5 bases, with 12 bases between them. Germline V lookup: CDR1 DFQATT, CDR2 SNEGSKA (reference sequence).

The chain has TRBV19 and TRBJ2-3; D possibly corresponds to TRBD2 (6 bases). This CDR3 region has 15 residues. Between the trimmed V and J ends, which lost 2 bases and 2 bases, there was a span of 11 bases. Per germline, CDR1 LNHDA and CDR2 SQIVND (reference sequence). As DNA, the CDR3 is TGTGCCAGTAGTATACTAGCGCAATCCACAGATACGCAGTATTTT. Amino acids: CASSILAQSTDTQYF.